The 21 T cell receptor beta chains below all came from one sample that was sequenced in a study of control samples from healthy donors and cancer patients. Repertoires were generated with immunoSEQ multiplex PCR, while TCRdb's copy carries only in-frame clones and drops some. The sample consists of around 130,000 clones, more than 70% of them appearing once. Sequenced input: blood. The receptors derive from a man aged 45-60 years in good health.

The rearrangement uses TRBV14 and TRBJ2-7, with 11 bases identical to TRBD1. This CDR3 is built from 14 residues. V dropped 3 bases and J dropped 3; count of bases not matched to a gene: 1. Per the germline V gene, CDR1 is SGHDN and CDR2 is FVKESK. DNA of the CDR3: TGTGCCAGCAGCCACGGGACAGGGGGCTACGAGCAGTACTTC. As protein: CASSHGTGGYEQYF. Looking up the rest from reference TRBV14 and TRBJ2-7 gives the full variable domain: EAGVTQFPSHSVIEKGQTVTLRCDPISGHDNLYWYRRVMGKEIKFLLHFVKESKQDESGMPNNRFLAERTGGTYSTLKVQPAELEDSGVYFCASSHGTGGYEQYFGPGTRLTVT.

The chain joins TRBV5-1 to TRBJ2-5, with 7 bases aligning to TRBD1. Looked up from germline, CDR1 is SGHRS and CDR2 is YFSETQ. J gave up 4 bases and V 7 bases, and 13 bases lay outside the gene matches. The CDR3 runs to 15 residues. The CDR3: CASHPPGQLVETQYF. Written as DNA, the CDR3 is TGCGCCAGCCACCCACCGGGACAGCTTGTAGAGACCCAGTACTTC.

The chain uses TRBV7-2 and TRBJ1-4; 7 bases map to TRBD1. With 6 bases clipped from V and 4 bases from J, the junction kept 5 bases outside the gene matches. The CDR3 spans 14 residues. The germline V gene encodes CDR1 SGHTA and CDR2 FQGNSA. The DNA of the CDR3 is TGTGCCAGCAGATCGACAGGGAGTAATGAAAAACTGTTTTTT. Translating gives CASRSTGSNEKLFF.

The chain combines TRBV30 with TRBJ1-5; a possible D gene is TRBD1 (5 bases). The V and J ends lost 1 base and 9 bases respectively, with 13 bases between them. CDR1 GTSNPN and CDR2 SVGIG come from the germline V gene (reference sequence). The CDR3 sequence is 13 residues long. The CDR3, as DNA: TGTGCCTGGAGTGGGGGCGGGGATCGGCCCCAGCATTTT. Amino acid sequence: CAWSGGGDRPQHF.

The chain carries TRBV5-1 and TRBJ2-5, with a weak D call TRBD1 (6 bases). V was pared by 0 bases and J by 3 bases, with 6 bases between. Germline values: CDR1 SGHRS, CDR2 YFSETQ. This CDR3 is 13 amino acids long. This chain's CDR3 is CASSLDREETQYF. The CDR3 DNA reads TGCGCCAGCAGCTTGGACAGGGAAGAGACCCAGTACTTC.

The DNA of the CDR3 is TGTGCCAGCAGGGGGCAGGGGGACTATGGCTACACCTTC. It yields the protein CASRGQGDYGYTF. The chain couples TRBV2 to TRBJ1-2, with 7 bases fitting TRBD1. Losses at the gene ends were 6 bases for V and 3 bases for J; bases not matched to a gene: 4. Germline V gives CDR1 SNHLY, CDR2 FYNNEI. This CDR3 is built from 13 residues.

This clone was counted a few times. This chain uses TRBV14 with TRBJ1-2; D not certain. The ends were cut back, 4 bases at V and 5 bases at J, with 14 bases in the middle. The CDR3 has 14 amino acids. The germline V gene encodes CDR1 SGHDN and CDR2 FVKESK. The CDR3 protein is CASSPGQDLYGYTF. DNA of the CDR3: TGTGCCAGCAGCCCCGGGCAGGACCTTTATGGCTACACCTTC.

The chain employs TRBV6-2 or TRBV6-3 and TRBJ1-5, with D perhaps TRBD1 (6 bases). The CDR3 extends over 14 amino acids. Trimming left V 2 bases short and J 4 bases short, with 9 bases between. The germline V gene encodes CDR1 MNHEY and CDR2 SVGEGT. In DNA, the CDR3 is TGTGCCAGCAGTTACGGACAGCGTAATCAGCCCCAGCATTTT. Its translation: CASSYGQRNQPQHF.

The genes are TRBV6-5 and TRBJ1-1; D is possibly TRBD1 (6 bases). V lost 2 bases, J lost 1 base, and 11 bases lay in between. From germline, CDR1 is MNHEY and CDR2 SVGAGI. This CDR3 region has 15 residues. CDR3 coding DNA: TGTGCCAGCAGTTACCGGACAGAACCGAACACTGAAGCTTTCTTT. The encoded protein is CASSYRTEPNTEAFF.

The CDR3 loop is CASGLSGNEKLFF. The CDR3 DNA follows: TGTGCTAGTGGTTTATCAGGGAATGAAAAACTGTTTTTT. The chain is built from TRBV12-5 and TRBJ1-4, with D perhaps matching TRBD1 (5 bases). V was shortened by 3 bases and J by 5 bases, with 7 bases between the two germline ends. Per the germline V gene, CDR1 is LGHNT and CDR2 is FRNRAP. The CDR3 has 13 residues. The complete variable domain, with remaining parts taken from reference TRBV12-5 and TRBJ1-4, reads DARVTQTPRHKVTEMGQEVTMRCQPILGHNTVFWYRQTMMQGLELLAYFRNRAPLDDSGMPKDRFSAEMPDATLATLKIQPSEPRDSAVYFCASGLSGNEKLFFGSGTQLSVL.

This clone is a singleton in its sample. The rearrangement links TRBV11-3 to TRBJ2-3; tentative D call: TRBD1 (5 bases). CDR3 length: 14 amino acids. Germline CDR1 reads SGHNT; CDR2 reads YENEEA. V shed 4 bases and J shed 4 bases, with 12 bases lying between them. CDR3 DNA: TGTGCCAGCAGCTCCCAGACCAGGGCAGATACGCAGTATTTT. It codes for CASSSQTRADTQYF.

CDR3 DNA sequence: TGTGCCAGCTCCCAGGACCTGAACACTGAAGCTTTCTTT. Its translation: CASSQDLNTEAFF. The chain joins TRBV2 to TRBJ1-1; D call uncertain. CDR1 SNHLY and CDR2 FYNNEI come from the germline V gene. The length of the CDR3 is 13 residues. The V gene lost 8 bases and the J gene lost 0 bases, with 10 bases spanning the gap.

The rearrangement joins TRBV19 to TRBJ2-6; D perhaps matches TRBD1 (6 bases). The CDR3 runs 17 residues. Germline V CDR1 and CDR2: LNHDA, SQIVND (reference sequence). Between the trimmed V and J ends, which lost 0 bases and 2 bases, there was a span of 11 bases. In nucleotides, the CDR3 is TGTGCCAGTAGTATAGATCACCCAGGGGCTGGGGCCAACGTCCTGACTTTC. It codes for CASSIDHPGAGANVLTF.

This clone has only a few counts. The chain uses TRBV11-2 and TRBJ2-5, with no clear D. Germline V CDR1 and CDR2: SGHAT, FQNNGV. With 1 base removed from V and 2 bases from J, the gap between germline ends came to 8 bases. This CDR3 has 14 residues. The CDR3 coding sequence is TGTGCCAGCAGCTTAGGATACGGGCAAGAGACCCAGTACTTC. Its translation: CASSLGYGQETQYF. Drawing the rest from reference TRBV11-2 and TRBJ2-5, the complete variable domain is EAGVAQSPRYKIIEKRQSVAFWCNPISGHATLYWYQQILGQGPKLLIQFQNNGVVDDSQLPKDRFSAERLKGVDSTLKIQPAKLEDSAVYLCASSLGYGQETQYFGPGTRLLVL.

The rearrangement uses TRBV27 and TRBJ1-2; TRBD1 agrees at 7 bases. Trimming at V came to 5 bases and at J to 5 bases, leaving 11 bases not matched to a gene. Germline CDR1 reads MNHEY; CDR2 reads SMNVEV (reference sequence). The CDR3 sequence is 15 residues long. This CDR3 is CASSPPRQGFYGYTF. The CDR3, as DNA: TGTGCCAGCAGTCCACCCAGACAGGGCTTTTATGGCTACACCTTC.

This clone was counted a few times. The chain employs TRBV18 and TRBJ1-1, with D uncertain. V lost 4 bases and J 2 bases, leaving 5 bases between the germline ends. CDR3 length: 12 residues. The germline CDR1 and CDR2 sequences are KGHSH and LQKENI. CDR3 loop: CASSQDNTEAFF. The CDR3 DNA follows: TGTGCCAGCTCACAAGATAACACTGAAGCTTTCTTT.

The CDR3 spells CASSLVLSGTGGVNTEAFF. For the CDR3, the DNA is TGTGCCAGCAGCTTAGTTCTCTCCGGGACAGGGGGAGTGAACACTGAAGCTTTCTTT. This rearrangement joins TRBV7-2 to TRBJ1-1, with 11 nucleotides matching TRBD1. Germline V CDR1 and CDR2: SGHTA, FQGNSA. With V trimmed by 1 base and J by 0 bases, 10 bases remained unmatched. The CDR3 extends over 19 amino acids.

This clone was seen just once. The genes are TRBV6-6 and TRBJ2-3; the D gene is possibly TRBD1 (5 bases). V was pared by 6 bases and J by 6 bases, with 10 bases between. The CDR3 runs to 12 residues. Germline CDR1 reads MNHNY; CDR2 reads SVGAGI (reference sequence). The CDR3 DNA reads TGTGCCAGCAGGGGGCCTGGGGATACGCAGTATTTT. Its translation: CASRGPGDTQYF.

The chain is built from TRBV12-3 or TRBV12-4 and TRBJ1-1; 7 bases fit TRBD1. J was trimmed by 7 bases and V by 3 bases; bases with no gene match: 5. The CDR3 has 13 residues. CDR3 sequence reads: CASSFDRASEAFF. CDR3 nucleotide sequence: TGTGCCAGCAGTTTTGACAGGGCTAGTGAAGCTTTCTTT.

CDR3 nucleotide sequence: TGCGCCAGCAGCGCCCAAGGGACGGGCTATGGCTACACCTTC. Protein sequence: CASSAQGTGYGYTF. The chain employs TRBV4-1 and TRBJ1-2, with D tentatively TRBD1 (5 bases). Germline-derived CDR1 and CDR2 are MGHRA and YSYEKL. Trimming shortened V by 5 bases and J by 4 bases, and 14 bases separated the two germline ends. CDR3 length equals 14 residues.

V gene TRBV7-2 combines with J gene TRBJ1-6; D gene ambiguous. The CDR3 has 15 residues. The germline V gene encodes CDR1 SGHTA and CDR2 FQGNSA. Trimming cost V 5 bases and J 0 bases, with 8 bases left between them. The CDR3 nucleotides read TGTGCCAGCAGCCCCCAGAGCTCCTATAATTCACCCCTCCACTTT. Translated, it gives CASSPQSSYNSPLHF.